The 13 T cell receptor beta chains listed next were all sequenced from one sample in a study of CD8 T cells in ankylosing spondylitis. TCRdb re-called the 5' RACE reads through MiXCR, storing one row per CDR3 protein. The repertoire includes around 250,000 distinct CDR3 sequences, approximately 12% of them detected once, and roughly 6.8% sits in the top ten. Material: blood, either unsorted or a sorted T cell fraction (not recorded which). The receptors here all came from a male donor with ankylosing spondylitis or in good health (not recorded which).

This clonotype has just a few counts. The chain carries TRBV27 and TRBJ1-6; TRBD1 matches at 7 bases. The V and J ends lost 4 bases and 10 bases, in that order; junction bases with no gene match: 10. The CDR3 loop spans 15 amino acids. Germline lookup yields CDR1 MNHEY and CDR2 SMNVEV (reference sequence). CDR3 nucleotide sequence: TGTGCCAGCAGTTCCCCCCGACAGGGACGATCACCCCTCCACTTT. Translating gives CASSSPRQGRSPLHF.

The chain uses TRBV7-9 and TRBJ2-5; tentatively, D is TRBD2 (6 bases). The CDR3 is made up of 15 amino acids. V was cut by 3 bases and J by 0 bases, with 11 bases left in between. Per the germline V gene, CDR1 is SEHNR and CDR2 is FQNEAQ (reference sequence). In nucleotides, the CDR3 is TGTGCCAGCAGCTTGCCGGCGGGGTACCAAGAGACCCAGTACTTC. Protein: CASSLPAGYQETQYF.

There are a few counts of this clonotype. The rearrangement joins TRBV5-4 to TRBJ1-1; TRBD1 aligns across 10 bases. Germline V gives CDR1 SGHNT, CDR2 YYREEE (reference sequence). The J segment lost 6 bases and the V segment lost 4 bases, leaving 6 bases of the junction unmatched. This CDR3 spans 14 amino acids. The CDR3 sequence: CASSLTGTGAEAFF. For the CDR3, the DNA is TGTGCCAGCAGCCTAACCGGGACAGGGGCTGAAGCTTTCTTT.

V gene TRBV6-2 or TRBV6-3 combines with J gene TRBJ2-1; 7 nucleotides match TRBD2. CDR1 is MNHEY, CDR2 SVGEGT, per germline. Trimming at V came to 6 bases and at J to 6 bases, leaving 5 bases not matched to a gene. The CDR3 has 13 residues. CDR3 nucleotides: TGTGCCAGCAGCGCCGAGCGGGGCAATGAGCAGTTCTTC. It encodes CASSAERGNEQFF.

This clonotype was found many times. The chain uses TRBV10-3 and TRBJ2-1, with TRBD2 matching over 12 bases. V shed 3 bases and J 9 bases; nucleotides not matched to a gene: 3. Germline V gives CDR1 ENHRY, CDR2 SYGVKD. This CDR3 spans 14 amino acids. The DNA of the CDR3 is TGTGCCATCAGTGATACTAGCGGGAGGATTGAGCAGTTCTTC. It codes for CAISDTSGRIEQFF.

The gene calls are TRBV5-1 and TRBJ2-5; D gene uncertain. From germline, CDR1 is SGHRS and CDR2 YFSETQ. V dropped 0 bases and J dropped 5 bases, with 8 bases sitting between them. The CDR3 is 13 amino acids. CDR3 in amino acids: CASSLGTTETQYF. As DNA, the CDR3 is TGCGCCAGCAGCTTGGGGACCACCGAGACCCAGTACTTC.

The table lists this clonotype with many counts. V is TRBV5-1 and J is TRBJ1-1, with D maybe TRBD1 (5 bases). With 4 bases removed from V and 5 bases from J, the gap between germline ends came to 21 bases. The CDR3 loop spans 16 amino acids. Germline values: CDR1 SGHRS, CDR2 YFSETQ. The CDR3, as DNA: TGCGCCAGCAGCATGGGTTCAATCGGGGGTGGTACTGAAGCTTTCTTT. It codes for CASSMGSIGGGTEAFF.

The table lists this clonotype with a count of one. The chain combines TRBV19 with TRBJ1-1; no clear D gene. CDR3 length: 16 residues. Germline V gene data show CDR1 as LNHDA and CDR2 as SQIVND (reference sequence). Trimming pared 3 bases from V and 1 base from J, leaving 15 bases between. CDR3 amino acids: CASSISPRSSNTEAFF. CDR3 in DNA: TGTGCCAGTAGTATTTCCCCAAGGAGCTCGAACACTGAAGCTTTCTTT.

This clonotype was seen many times. The chain joins TRBV5-1 to TRBJ2-2; 11 positions match TRBD2. Unmatched junction bases numbered 3, after V lost 4 bases and J lost 1 base. The CDR3 totals 16 residues. Germline V CDR1 and CDR2: SGHRS, YFSETQ. CDR3 amino acids: CASSIGLAGNTGELFF. CDR3 DNA: TGCGCCAGCAGCATCGGACTAGCGGGGAACACCGGGGAGCTGTTTTTT.

This clonotype was seen repeatedly, ten times or more. The chain employs TRBV20-1 and TRBJ2-7; D might be TRBD1 or TRBD2, each matching 6 bases. Germline V gives CDR1 DFQATT, CDR2 SNEGSKA (reference sequence). The CDR3 covers 13 residues. V lost 3 bases and J 0 bases, leaving 9 bases between the germline ends. CDR3 sequence reads: CSARGGSSYEQYF. The CDR3 nucleotides are TGCAGTGCTAGGGGGGGCAGCTCCTACGAGCAGTACTTC.

The table lists this clonotype with a few counts. The genes are TRBV5-5 and TRBJ2-3; 7 bases map to TRBD2. V was pared by 1 base and J by 2 bases, with 7 bases of the junction left unmatched. The length of the CDR3 is 16 residues. Germline V gene sequence: CDR1 SGHKS, CDR2 YYEKEE (reference sequence). The CDR3 is CASSLRRDYYTDTQYF. CDR3 DNA sequence: TGTGCCAGCAGCTTGAGACGGGACTACTACACAGATACGCAGTATTTT.

This clonotype was recorded at least ten times. In DNA form, the CDR3 reads TGCGCCAGCAGCCGATCCCCCGGGACTAGCGGCACAGATACGCAGTATTTT. This codes for CASSRSPGTSGTDTQYF. The rearrangement joins TRBV4-1 to TRBJ2-3, with 10 bases that match TRBD2. The germline gives CDR1 MGHRA, CDR2 YSYEKL. CDR3 length equals 17 residues. The ends lost 4 bases at V and 1 base at J; junction bases unmatched: 8.

The chain carries TRBV5-5 and TRBJ2-1; D is unresolved. The CDR3 totals 12 residues. CDR1 SGHKS and CDR2 YYEKEE come from the germline V gene (reference sequence). Trimming pared 0 bases from V and 8 bases from J, leaving 6 bases between. CDR3 amino acids: CASSLDPHEQFF. The CDR3 coding sequence is TGTGCCAGCAGCTTGGACCCCCATGAGCAGTTCTTC.